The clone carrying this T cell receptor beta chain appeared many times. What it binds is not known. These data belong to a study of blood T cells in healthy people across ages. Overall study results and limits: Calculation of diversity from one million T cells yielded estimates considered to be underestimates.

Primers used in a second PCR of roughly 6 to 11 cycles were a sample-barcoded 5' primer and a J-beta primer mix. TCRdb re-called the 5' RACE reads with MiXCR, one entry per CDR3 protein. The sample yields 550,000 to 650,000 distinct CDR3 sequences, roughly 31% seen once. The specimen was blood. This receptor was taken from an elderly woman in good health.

CDR3 nucleotides: TGTGCCAGCACCCCGGGGAGATACACTGAAGCTTTCTTT. This translates into CASTPGRYTEAFF. The chain carries TRBV6-2 or TRBV6-3 and TRBJ1-1, with no clear D. From germline, CDR1 is MNHEY and CDR2 SVGEGT. The CDR3 is 13 residues long. Trimming left V 7 bases short and J 3 bases short, with 12 bases between.